The 13 T cell receptor beta chains presented below share a single source sample, sequenced in a study of liver allograft versus peripheral blood T cells. As for the study in general: Liver transplant recipients had T cell receptor repertoires compared between transplanted liver and peripheral blood.

TCRdb fed the reads into MiXCR, producing one record per CDR3 protein. The sample has about 15,000 distinct CDR3 sequences; approximately 22% are singletons. The receptors stem from a human patient who had a liver transplant. Part of the T cell pool may stem from the graft donor.

The chain links TRBV3-1 to TRBJ1-4, with unresolved D. The V gene lost 1 base and the J gene lost 4 bases, with 4 bases spanning the gap. The CDR3 extends over 13 amino acids. Per germline, CDR1 LGHDT and CDR2 YNNKEL (reference sequence). CDR3 in amino acids: CASSQAINEKLFF. The CDR3 DNA reads as TGTGCCAGCAGCCAAGCCATTAATGAAAAACTGTTTTTT.

The V call is TRBV28, the J call TRBJ1-1; no reliable D call. V was cut by 6 bases and J by 4 bases, with 6 bases left in between. Looked up from germline, CDR1 is MDHEN and CDR2 is SYDVKM. This CDR3 is built from 11 residues. The CDR3 here is CASSWSTEAFF. CDR3 in DNA: TGTGCCAGCAGCTGGAGCACTGAAGCTTTCTTT.

The V call is TRBV19, the J call TRBJ2-3, with D possibly TRBD2 on 6 matching bases. V was shortened by 3 bases and J by 3 bases, with 16 bases between the two germline ends. Germline CDR1 reads LNHDA; CDR2 reads SQIVND (reference sequence). There are 16 residues in the CDR3. This chain's CDR3 is CASSISGGTGTDTQYF. The CDR3 DNA follows: TGTGCCAGTAGTATCTCAGGAGGGACGGGGACAGATACGCAGTATTTT.

This clonotype was detected only a few times. The genes are TRBV7-3 and TRBJ1-1; tentative D call: TRBD1 (5 bases). The CDR3 covers 16 residues. Germline loops: CDR1 SGHTA, CDR2 FQGTGA. V dropped 5 bases and J dropped 5 bases, with 21 bases sitting between them. The CDR3 loop reads CASSPHAGGAGTEAFF. In DNA, the CDR3 is TGTGCCAGCAGCCCCCATGCCGGTGGGGCCGGGACTGAAGCTTTCTTT.

This clonotype qualifies as medium-sized. This chain links TRBV6-5 with TRBJ1-1, with D possibly matching TRBD1 (5 bases). Germline loops: CDR1 MNHEY, CDR2 SVGAGI. Trimming shortened V by 2 bases and J by 8 bases, and 15 bases separated the two germline ends. The CDR3 has 14 residues. The CDR3 is CASSYGARNREAFF. Here the CDR3 DNA reads TGTGCCAGCAGTTACGGGGCCCGGAACAGGGAAGCTTTCTTT.

This clonotype was found once. The chain employs TRBV19 and TRBJ1-6, with a weak D call TRBD1 (5 bases). Germline CDR1 is LNHDA and CDR2 is SQIVND (reference sequence). The CDR3 contains 15 residues. V was shortened by 6 bases and J by 8 bases, with 17 bases between the two germline ends. The CDR3 loop is CASSSPGQGYSPLHF. The CDR3 DNA sequence: TGTGCCAGTAGCTCCCCGGGGCAGGGCTATTCACCCCTCCACTTT.

Relative to its sample, this clonotype is medium-sized. The gene calls are TRBV29-1 and TRBJ1-5, with 7 bases aligning to TRBD1. The germline CDR1 and CDR2 sequences are SQVTM and ANQGSEA. The CDR3 is made up of 14 amino acids. J lost 4 bases, V lost 5 bases, and 8 bases had no gene match. DNA of the CDR3: TGCAGCGTTTCGGGGCAGGGGGGGAATCAGCCCCAGCATTTT. Protein sequence: CSVSGQGGNQPQHF. Full variable domain (remainder filled in from reference TRBV29-1 and TRBJ1-5): SAVISQKPSRDICQRGTSLTIQCQVDSQVTMMFWYRQQPGQSLTLIATANQGSEATYESGFVIDKFPISRPNLTFSTLTVSNMSPEDSSIYLCSVSGQGGNQPQHFGDGTRLSIL.

This clonotype occurred many times. The chain is built from TRBV7-9 and TRBJ1-1; D unclear. The ends were cut back, 5 bases at V and 0 bases at J, with 10 bases in the middle. CDR1 and CDR2 from the germline V gene are SEHNR and FQNEAQ (reference sequence). CDR3 length: 14 residues. Here the CDR3 DNA reads TGTGCCAGCAGCCTACAGAGCATGAACACTGAAGCTTTCTTT. Protein sequence: CASSLQSMNTEAFF. Full variable domain (missing parts from reference TRBV7-9 and TRBJ1-1): DTGVSQNPRHKITKRGQNVTFRCDPISEHNRLYWYRQTLGQGPEFLTYFQNEAQLEKSRLLSDRFSAERPKGSFSTLEIQRTEQGDSAMYLCASSLQSMNTEAFFGQGTRLTVV.

This clonotype was picked up a small number of times. The V and J genes are TRBV19 and TRBJ1-1; tentatively, D is TRBD1 (6 bases). CDR3 size: 13 residues. The germline gives CDR1 LNHDA, CDR2 SQIVND (reference sequence). V lost 5 bases and J 5 bases, leaving 12 bases between the germline ends. The CDR3 sequence is CASSVRGRTEAFF. In nucleotides, the CDR3 is TGTGCCAGTAGTGTCAGGGGTAGGACTGAAGCTTTCTTT. Supplemented by reference TRBV19 and TRBJ1-1, the full variable domain reads DGGITQSPKYLFRKEGQNVTLSCEQNLNHDAMYWYRQDPGQGLRLIYYSQIVNDFQKGDIAEGYSVSREKKESFPLTVTSAQKNPTAFYLCASSVRGRTEAFFGQGTRLTVV.

This clonotype has at least ten counts. This chain links TRBV15 with TRBJ2-1; D gene unclear. Trimming shortened V by 3 bases and J by 0 bases, and 6 bases separated the two germline ends. CDR3 length equals 14 residues. The germline V gene has CDR1 LNHNV and CDR2 YYDKDF (reference sequence). CDR3 amino acids: CATSRASSYNEQFF. In DNA form, the CDR3 reads TGTGCCACCAGCAGGGCTAGCTCCTACAATGAGCAGTTCTTC. The full variable domain, in which reference TRBV15 and TRBJ2-1 provide the parts outside the CDR3, is DAMVIQNPRYQVTQFGKPVTLSCSQTLNHNVMYWYQQKSSQAPKLLFHYYDKDFNNEADTPDNFQSRRPNTSFCFLDIRSPGLGDTAMYLCATSRASSYNEQFFGPGTRLTVL.

This clonotype was recorded many times. This chain's CDR3 is CASMYGNTIYF. The CDR3 DNA reads TGTGCCAGCATGTACGGAAACACCATATATTTT. The chain carries TRBV6-6 and TRBJ1-3, with unresolved D. This CDR3 has 11 residues. Trimming shortened V by 7 bases and J by 4 bases, and 5 bases separated the two germline ends. Germline assignment: CDR1 MNHNY and CDR2 SVGAGI (reference sequence).

This clonotype is categorized as medium-sized. The chain combines TRBV10-3 with TRBJ2-7, with 7 positions matching TRBD1. CDR1 ENHRY and CDR2 SYGVKD come from the germline V gene. The CDR3 spans 13 residues. The ends lost 4 bases at V and 5 bases at J; junction bases unmatched: 5. DNA of the CDR3: TGTGCCATCAGTGTGACAGGGCTTAACGAGCAGTACTTC. Residues: CAISVTGLNEQYF.

This clonotype was found many times. CDR3 loop: CASSRDRPSYGYTF. The CDR3 region has the DNA TGTGCCAGTAGTAGGGACAGGCCAAGCTATGGCTACACCTTC. The chain is built from TRBV19 and TRBJ1-2, with 8 bases lining up with TRBD1. Germline lookup yields CDR1 LNHDA and CDR2 SQIVND (reference sequence). The length of the CDR3 is 14 residues. V trimming: 4 bases; J trimming: 4 bases; junction bases outside the gene matches: 5.